The 26 T cell receptor beta chains listed next were all sequenced from one sample in a study of CD8+CD57+ T cells in acquired aplastic anemia. Investigators profiled TCR beta VDJ and CDR3 from genomic DNA template. Each CDR3 protein is one row after TCRdb ran MiXCR on the reads. The sample shows some 120,000 distinct CDR3 sequences, 48% of them seen only once. Material for sequencing was sorted CD4+, CD8+, or CD8+CD57+ T cells (not recorded which) from PBMCs. The source of these receptors is a human donor in good health, serving as a control.

This clonotype has more than one count but fewer than ten. The rearrangement links TRBV4-2 to TRBJ2-1; 9 nucleotides match TRBD2. CDR1 and CDR2 (germline): LGHNA, YNFKEQ. This CDR3 is built from 19 residues. V lost 4 bases, J lost 0 bases, and 13 bases stayed unmatched. DNA of the CDR3: TGTGCCAGCAGCCCCCCCCAGCGGGGGGCCAAGGGCTCCTACAATGAGCAGTTCTTC. It codes for CASSPPQRGAKGSYNEQFF.

This clonotype was seen more than once but under ten times. The CDR3 here is CSANSGGFYGYTF. The CDR3 DNA is TGCAGTGCTAATTCAGGGGGCTTCTATGGCTACACCTTC. The V gene is TRBV20-1, the J gene TRBJ1-2, with TRBD1 matching over 8 bases. In germline, CDR1 is DFQATT, CDR2 SNEGSKA (reference sequence). The CDR3 consists of 13 residues. V dropped 4 bases and J dropped 4; count of bases not matched to a gene: 5.

This clonotype has a handful of counts. The chain uses TRBV2 and TRBJ2-1; D gene uncertain. Looked up from germline, CDR1 is SNHLY and CDR2 is FYNNEI. V was trimmed by 4 bases and J by 3 bases, leaving 1 base between them. This CDR3 is 11 amino acids long. The CDR3 bases are TGTGCCAGCAGTGTCTACAATGAGCAGTTCTTC. This codes for CASSVYNEQFF.

This clonotype was observed a handful of times. The chain recombines TRBV24-1 with TRBJ1-1; D gene uncertain. This CDR3 is 14 amino acids long. V was shortened by 3 bases and J by 11 bases, with 18 bases between the two germline ends. Per the germline V gene, CDR1 is KGHDR and CDR2 is SFDVKD. CDR3 DNA: TGTGCCACCAGTGATCCCGCCCGACCAACTCGGGCTTTCTTT. Translated, it gives CATSDPARPTRAFF.

V gene TRBV15 combines with J gene TRBJ2-3; weak D call: TRBD2 (5 bases). V lost 1 base and J 1 base, leaving 12 bases between the germline ends. Germline V gene data show CDR1 as LNHNV and CDR2 as YYDKDF (reference sequence). The CDR3 covers 16 residues. In DNA form, the CDR3 reads TGTGCCACCAGCAGAGTCCCAACTAGAGGCACAGATACGCAGTATTTT. Residues: CATSRVPTRGTDTQYF.

The J gene is TRBJ1-4, the V gene TRBV19; D possibly corresponds to TRBD1 (6 bases). Per the germline V gene, CDR1 is LNHDA and CDR2 is SQIVND (reference sequence). V was trimmed by 3 bases and J by 5 bases, leaving 10 bases between them. The CDR3 length is 14 residues. The DNA of the CDR3 is TGTGCCAGTAGTATGCGGACAGAGAATGAAAAACTGTTTTTT. Protein product: CASSMRTENEKLFF.

This clonotype was counted many times. The gene calls are TRBV3-1 and TRBJ2-7; D is unresolved. CDR1 LGHDT and CDR2 YNNKEL come from the germline V gene (reference sequence). The CDR3 runs to 11 residues. V lost 1 base to trimming and J lost 4 bases, with 2 bases between them. In DNA, the CDR3 is TGTGCCAGCAGCCAAGCGTACGAGCAGTACTTC. It specifies CASSQAYEQYF.

This clonotype was detected ten times or more. The chain has TRBV25-1 and TRBJ2-5; D perhaps matches TRBD2 (6 bases). In germline, CDR1 is MGHDK, CDR2 SYGVNS. The CDR3 has 14 amino acids. Trimming stripped 5 bases from V and 5 bases from J, with 15 bases between. The CDR3 DNA sequence: TGTGCCAGCAGTTTAGCCGGGGGAGCGGAGACCCAGTACTTC. Amino acid sequence: CASSLAGGAETQYF.

This clonotype has at least ten counts. The chain is built from TRBV20-1 and TRBJ2-5, with TRBD2 matching 11 bases. Trimming took 0 bases from V and 1 from J; bases not matched to a gene: 10. From germline, CDR1 is DFQATT and CDR2 SNEGSKA (reference sequence). This CDR3 is built from 18 residues. CDR3 in amino acids: CSARDYTGLAGGQETQYF. The CDR3 coding sequence is TGCAGTGCTAGAGATTATACGGGGCTAGCGGGGGGCCAAGAGACCCAGTACTTC.

This clonotype was recorded at least ten times. This rearrangement joins TRBV6-2 or TRBV6-3 to TRBJ1-2; no firm D call. This CDR3 comprises 13 residues. With 5 bases removed from V and 2 bases from J, the gap between germline ends came to 9 bases. Germline values: CDR1 MNHEY, CDR2 SVGEGT. The CDR3 here is CASSPQENYGYTF. CDR3 in DNA: TGTGCCAGCAGTCCGCAGGAAAACTATGGCTACACCTTC.

Comment on this clonotype: A read error may account for a junction end that differs from germline. Here the CDR3 DNA reads TGTGCCAGTAGTCTAGAGTCCAGTCGAGAGACCCAGTACTTC. It codes for CASSLESSRETQYF. The V gene is TRBV19, the J gene TRBJ2-5; D not certain. Germline V gene lookup returns CDR1 LNHDA and CDR2 SQIVND (reference sequence). This CDR3 has 14 amino acids.

In its sample, this clonotype was seen many times. The CDR3 sequence: CASSYNYGYTF. The CDR3 DNA follows: TGTGCCAGCAGCTACAACTATGGCTACACCTTC. The chain is built from TRBV7-2 and TRBJ1-2, with D unresolved. Germline V lookup: CDR1 SGHTA, CDR2 FQGNSA. V lost 4 bases and J 2 bases, leaving 2 bases between the germline ends. The length of the CDR3 is 11 residues.

This clonotype was detected only a few times. This may be a read error: a much more frequent sequence differs by one nucleotide. The CDR3 reads CASSPLANVLTF. The CDR3 DNA sequence: TGTGCCAGCAGTCCCCTGGCCAACGTCCTGACTTTC. This sequence joins TRBV12-3 or TRBV12-4 and TRBJ2-6; D is unresolved. V was shortened by 5 bases and J by 6 bases, with 5 bases between the two germline ends. The CDR3 is made up of 12 amino acids.

Ten or more counts support this clonotype. This chain connects TRBV12-3 or TRBV12-4 to TRBJ2-5, with TRBD2 identical over 11 bases. This CDR3 has 15 residues. V lost 1 base to trimming and J lost 4 bases; unmatched junction nucleotides: 2. CDR3 sequence: CASSLGLAGSETQYF. Here the CDR3 DNA reads TGTGCCAGCAGTTTAGGACTAGCGGGGTCAGAGACCCAGTACTTC.

This clonotype was recorded at least ten times. The chain joins TRBV9 to TRBJ1-1; 8 positions agree with TRBD1. Germline V gives CDR1 SGDLS, CDR2 YYNGEE. With V trimmed by 4 bases and J by 9 bases, 8 bases remained unmatched. CDR3 length: 13 residues. CDR3 region: CASSHDRGEKAFF. CDR3 sequence (DNA): TGTGCCAGCAGCCACGACAGGGGAGAGAAAGCTTTCTTT.

Many counts were recorded for this clonotype. The rearrangement joins TRBV20-1 to TRBJ1-2; D may be TRBD1 (6 bases). CDR1 and CDR2 (germline): DFQATT, SNEGSKA (reference sequence). The germline V and J ends were trimmed by 3 bases and 7 bases, with 12 bases remaining between them. The CDR3 runs 12 residues. The CDR3 region is CSASRRQVGYTF. CDR3 bases: TGCAGTGCTAGCCGGCGACAGGTTGGCTACACCTTC.

This clonotype has at least ten counts. The chain links TRBV20-1 to TRBJ2-5, with unresolved D. In germline, CDR1 is DFQATT, CDR2 SNEGSKA (reference sequence). Deletions cut 0 bases from V and 2 bases from J, with 10 bases between. This CDR3 has 14 residues. The chain's CDR3 is CSARDWVGQETQYF. The CDR3 DNA reads as TGCAGTGCTAGAGATTGGGTAGGTCAAGAGACCCAGTACTTC.

This clonotype was seen at least ten times. The J gene is TRBJ1-2, the V gene TRBV18; D remains ambiguous. The germline V gene encodes CDR1 KGHSH and CDR2 LQKENI. The CDR3 length is 13 residues. V was cut by 3 bases and J by 6 bases, with 11 bases left in between. The CDR3 loop reads CASSPPAVNGYTF. As DNA, the CDR3 is TGTGCCAGCTCACCGCCCGCAGTCAATGGCTACACCTTC.

This clonotype was seen repeatedly, ten times or more. The chain carries TRBV6-5 and TRBJ2-7, with TRBD2 as a possible D gene (6 bases). The V end lost 0 bases, the J end lost 3 bases, and 12 bases lay between the germline ends. This CDR3 spans 15 amino acids. Germline loops: CDR1 MNHEY, CDR2 SVGAGI. The CDR3 nucleotides read TGTGCCAGCAGTTACTCCGGCGGGGACCGCTACGAGCAGTACTTC. Protein product: CASSYSGGDRYEQYF.

The genes are TRBV25-1 and TRBJ1-2; 11 bases are shared with TRBD1. Unmatched junction bases numbered 4, after V lost 3 bases and J lost 4 bases. The CDR3 contains 15 residues. Germline lookup yields CDR1 MGHDK and CDR2 SYGVNS. Written as DNA, the CDR3 is TGTGCCAGCAGTGATGGGGGACAGGGGGTCTATGGCTACACCTTC. This codes for CASSDGGQGVYGYTF.

Regarding this clonotype: A much larger clonotype is one base distant, so this may be a read error. The rearrangement joins TRBV18 to TRBJ2-7; the match to TRBD2 covers 9 bases. CDR3 size: 11 residues. CDR1 and CDR2 from the germline V gene are KGHSH and LQKENI. The CDR3 protein is CRAGGSNEQYF. CDR3 DNA: TGTAGAGCGGGGGGTTCCAATGAGCAGTACTTC.

This clonotype showed up just a few times. A much larger clone sits a single nucleotide away, making a read error possible. The gene calls are TRBV19 and TRBJ1-5; 9 nucleotides line up with TRBD1. Germline-derived CDR1 and CDR2 are LNHDA and SQIVND (reference sequence). This CDR3 contains 14 residues. DNA for the CDR3: TGTGCCGGTAGCATAACAGGGGGCGGACAGCCCCAGCATTTT. It specifies CAGSITGGGQPQHF. Supplemented by reference TRBV19 and TRBJ1-5, the full variable domain reads DGGITQSPKYLFRKEGQNVTLSCEQNLNHDAMYWYRQDPGQGLRLIYYSQIVNDFQKGDIAEGYSVSREKKESFPLTVTSAQKNPTAFYLCAGSITGGGQPQHFGDGTRLSIL.

This chain joins TRBV11-1 and TRBJ2-4, with 7 nucleotides matching TRBD1. This CDR3 region has 15 residues. CDR1 SGHAT and CDR2 FQDESV come from the germline V gene (reference sequence). After removal of 5 bases from V and 6 bases from J, the junction contained 10 bases not matched to a gene. CDR3 in amino acids: CASSKTGSDLNIQYF. DNA of the CDR3: TGTGCCAGCAGCAAGACAGGGAGCGATCTAAACATTCAGTACTTC.

This clonotype was seen repeatedly, ten times or more. The genes are TRBV5-1 and TRBJ1-1; no clear D gene. Trimming pared 2 bases from V and 1 base from J, leaving 15 bases between. The CDR3 covers 16 residues. CDR1 SGHRS and CDR2 YFSETQ come from the germline V gene. The CDR3 DNA follows: TGCGCCAGCAGCTTTTTAGGGCGAAATCGGAACACTGAAGCTTTCTTT. Amino acids: CASSFLGRNRNTEAFF.

This clonotype was counted at least ten times. The V and J genes are TRBV7-2 and TRBJ1-2; 11 nucleotides align to TRBD1. This CDR3 contains 15 residues. Germline V gene data show CDR1 as SGHTA and CDR2 as FQGNSA. Germline trimming cut 1 base from V and 7 bases from J; bases unmatched to any gene: 5. For the CDR3, the DNA is TGTGCCAGCAGCTTAGGGACAGGGGGCGGGGTTGGCTACACCTTC. Protein product: CASSLGTGGGVGYTF.

At least ten counts were recorded for this clonotype. Sequence at one end of the junction differs from germline and may be a read error. The chain recombines TRBV5-1 with TRBJ1-2, with TRBD1 identical over 8 bases. CDR3 length equals 13 residues. Germline V gene lookup returns CDR1 SGHRS and CDR2 YFSETQ. The CDR3 spells CASSPGQGYGYTF. The CDR3 DNA sequence: TGTGCCAGCAGTCCCGGACAGGGCTATGGCTACACCTTC.